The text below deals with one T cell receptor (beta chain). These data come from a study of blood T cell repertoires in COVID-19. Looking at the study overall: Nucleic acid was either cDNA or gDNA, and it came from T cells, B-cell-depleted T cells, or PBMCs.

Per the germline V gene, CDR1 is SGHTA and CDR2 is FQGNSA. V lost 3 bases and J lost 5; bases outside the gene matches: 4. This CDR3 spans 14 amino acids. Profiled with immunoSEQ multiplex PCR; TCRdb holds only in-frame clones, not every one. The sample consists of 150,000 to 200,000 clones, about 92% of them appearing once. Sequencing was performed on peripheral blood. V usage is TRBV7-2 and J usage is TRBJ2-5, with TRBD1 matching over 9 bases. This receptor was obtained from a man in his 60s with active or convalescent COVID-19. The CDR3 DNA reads TGTGCCAGCAGCTTTGGGACAGGGCACGAGACCCAGTACTTC. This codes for CASSFGTGHETQYF.